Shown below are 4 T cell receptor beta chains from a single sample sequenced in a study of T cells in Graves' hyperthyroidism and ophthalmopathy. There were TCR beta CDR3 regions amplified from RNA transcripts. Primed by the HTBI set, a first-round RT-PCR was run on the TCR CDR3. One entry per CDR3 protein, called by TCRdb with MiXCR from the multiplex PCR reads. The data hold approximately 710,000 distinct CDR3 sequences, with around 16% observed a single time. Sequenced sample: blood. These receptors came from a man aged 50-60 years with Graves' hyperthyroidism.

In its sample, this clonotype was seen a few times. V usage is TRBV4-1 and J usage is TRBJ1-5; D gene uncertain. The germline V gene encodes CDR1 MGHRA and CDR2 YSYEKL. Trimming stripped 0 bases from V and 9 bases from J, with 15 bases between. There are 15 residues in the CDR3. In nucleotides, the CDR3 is TGCGCCAGCAGCCAAGATCGGCAGCAACGTAGGCCCCAGCATTTT. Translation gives CASSQDRQQRRPQHF.

The CDR3: CASSDLEGTDTQYF. CDR3 in DNA: TGTGCCAGCAGTGATCTAGAAGGCACAGATACGCAGTATTTT. The chain has TRBV2 and TRBJ2-3; D ambiguous. The germline V gene encodes CDR1 SNHLY and CDR2 FYNNEI. Trimming stripped 3 bases from V and 1 base from J, with 8 bases between. The CDR3 contains 14 residues. Complete variable domain (other parts from reference TRBV2 and TRBJ2-3): EPEVTQTPSHQVTQMGQEVILRCVPISNHLYFYWYRQILGQKVEFLVSFYNNEISEKSEIFDDQFSVERPDGSNFTLKIRSTKLEDSAMYFCASSDLEGTDTQYFGPGTRLTVL.

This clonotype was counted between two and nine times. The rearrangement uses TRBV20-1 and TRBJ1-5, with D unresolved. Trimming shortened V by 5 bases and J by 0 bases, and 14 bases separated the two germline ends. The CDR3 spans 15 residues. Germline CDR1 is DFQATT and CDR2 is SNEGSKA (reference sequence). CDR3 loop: CSAPDIDYSNQPQHF. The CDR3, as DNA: TGCAGTGCTCCAGACATCGATTATAGCAATCAGCCCCAGCATTTT.

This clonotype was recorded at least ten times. The CDR3 protein is CATSDLTLAGGSDTGELFF. The CDR3 DNA follows: TGTGCCACCAGTGATTTAACCCTAGCGGGAGGCTCAGACACCGGGGAGCTGTTTTTT. The chain couples TRBV24-1 to TRBJ2-2, with 11 bases lining up with TRBD2. With V trimmed by 1 base and J by 3 bases, 9 bases remained unmatched. This CDR3 has 19 amino acids. Germline V gene data show CDR1 as KGHDR and CDR2 as SFDVKD.